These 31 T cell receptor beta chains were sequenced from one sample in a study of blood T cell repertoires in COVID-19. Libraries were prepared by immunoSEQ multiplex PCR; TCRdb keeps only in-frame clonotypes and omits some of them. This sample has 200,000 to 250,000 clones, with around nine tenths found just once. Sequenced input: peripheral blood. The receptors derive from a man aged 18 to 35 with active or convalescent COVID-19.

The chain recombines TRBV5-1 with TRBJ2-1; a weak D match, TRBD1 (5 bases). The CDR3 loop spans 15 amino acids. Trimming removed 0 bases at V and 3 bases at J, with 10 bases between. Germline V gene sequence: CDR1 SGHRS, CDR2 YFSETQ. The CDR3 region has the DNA TGCGCCAGCAGCTTGGAGGCAGGGTACTACAATGAGCAGTTCTTC. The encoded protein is CASSLEAGYYNEQFF.

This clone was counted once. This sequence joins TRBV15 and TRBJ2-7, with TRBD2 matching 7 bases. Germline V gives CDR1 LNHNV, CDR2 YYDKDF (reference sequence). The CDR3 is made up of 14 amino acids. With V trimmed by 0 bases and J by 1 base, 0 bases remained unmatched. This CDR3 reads CATSRDGGSYEQYF. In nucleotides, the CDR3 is TGTGCCACCAGCAGAGACGGGGGGTCCTACGAGCAGTACTTC.

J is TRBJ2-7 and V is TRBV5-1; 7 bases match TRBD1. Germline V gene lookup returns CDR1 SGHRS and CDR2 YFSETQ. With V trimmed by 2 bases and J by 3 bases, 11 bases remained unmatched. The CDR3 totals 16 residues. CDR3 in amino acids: CASSFGDRGQSYEQYF. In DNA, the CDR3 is TGCGCCAGCAGCTTTGGGGATAGGGGACAGAGCTACGAGCAGTACTTC.

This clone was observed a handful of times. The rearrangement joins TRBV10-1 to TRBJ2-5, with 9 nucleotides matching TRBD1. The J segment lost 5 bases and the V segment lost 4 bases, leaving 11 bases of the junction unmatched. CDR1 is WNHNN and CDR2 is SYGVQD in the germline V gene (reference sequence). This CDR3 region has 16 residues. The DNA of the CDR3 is TGCGCCAGCAGTGGTAGGCCGGGACAGGGCACGGAGACCCAGTACTTC. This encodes CASSGRPGQGTETQYF.

CDR3 DNA sequence: TGTGCCACCCGAACTAGCGGGGAAAACAATGAGCAGTTCTTC. Its protein product is CATRTSGENNEQFF. The chain uses TRBV10-3 and TRBJ2-1, with 10 nucleotides matching TRBD2. After removal of 10 bases from V and 5 bases from J, the junction contained 8 bases not matched to a gene. CDR1 is ENHRY, CDR2 SYGVKD, per germline. The CDR3 totals 14 residues.

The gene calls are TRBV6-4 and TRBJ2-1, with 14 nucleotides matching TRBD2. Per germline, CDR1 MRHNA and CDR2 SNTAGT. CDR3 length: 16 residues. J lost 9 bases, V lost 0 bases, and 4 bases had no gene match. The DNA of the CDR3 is TGTGCCAGCAGTGACTCGACTAGCGGGAGGGCGATTGAGCAGTTCTTC. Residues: CASSDSTSGRAIEQFF.

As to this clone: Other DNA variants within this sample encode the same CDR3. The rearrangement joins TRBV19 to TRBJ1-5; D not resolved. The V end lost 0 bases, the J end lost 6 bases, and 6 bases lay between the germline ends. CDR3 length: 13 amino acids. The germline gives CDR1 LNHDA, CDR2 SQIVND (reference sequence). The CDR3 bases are TGTGCCAGTAGTATAGATCGGGGTCAGCCCCAGCATTTT. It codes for CASSIDRGQPQHF.

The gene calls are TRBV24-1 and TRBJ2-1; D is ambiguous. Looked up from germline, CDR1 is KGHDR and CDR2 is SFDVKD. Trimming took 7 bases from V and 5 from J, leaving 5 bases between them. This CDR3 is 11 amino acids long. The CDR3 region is CATSDNNEQFF. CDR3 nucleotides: TGTGCCACCAGCGACAACAATGAGCAGTTCTTC.

CDR3 nucleotide sequence: TGTGCCGCCCGGCGTCCCACTACCCGGGCCTACGAGCAGTACTTC. The encoded protein is CAARRPTTRAYEQYF. The rearrangement links TRBV6-5 to TRBJ2-7; D unclear. This CDR3 contains 15 residues. Germline assignment: CDR1 MNHEY and CDR2 SVGAGI. Trimming cost V 11 bases and J 2 bases, with 22 bases left between them.

As DNA, the CDR3 is TGTGCCAGCAGCCCCACAGGAAGCGAGCAGTACTTC. Protein: CASSPTGSEQYF. The chain combines TRBV7-9 with TRBJ2-7; D perhaps matches TRBD1 (5 bases). The ends were cut back, 5 bases at V and 6 bases at J, with 11 bases in the middle. Germline assignment: CDR1 SEHNR and CDR2 FQNEAQ (reference sequence). There are 12 residues in the CDR3.

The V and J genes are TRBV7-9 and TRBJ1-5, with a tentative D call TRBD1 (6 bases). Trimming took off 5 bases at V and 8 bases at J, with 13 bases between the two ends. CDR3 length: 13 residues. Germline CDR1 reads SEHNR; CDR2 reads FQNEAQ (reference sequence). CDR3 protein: CASSRGGLEPQHF. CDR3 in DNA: TGTGCCAGCAGCAGAGGGGGTTTGGAGCCCCAGCATTTT. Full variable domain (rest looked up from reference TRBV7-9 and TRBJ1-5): DTGVSQNPRHKITKRGQNVTFRCDPISEHNRLYWYRQTLGQGPEFLTYFQNEAQLEKSRLLSDRFSAERPKGSFSTLEIQRTEQGDSAMYLCASSRGGLEPQHFGDGTRLSIL.

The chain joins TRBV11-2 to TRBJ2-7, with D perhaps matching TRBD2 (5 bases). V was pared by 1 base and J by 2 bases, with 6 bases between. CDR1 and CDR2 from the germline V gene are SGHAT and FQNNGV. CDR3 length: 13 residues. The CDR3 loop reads CASSLGEPYEQYF. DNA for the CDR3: TGTGCCAGCAGCTTAGGGGAGCCCTACGAGCAGTACTTC.

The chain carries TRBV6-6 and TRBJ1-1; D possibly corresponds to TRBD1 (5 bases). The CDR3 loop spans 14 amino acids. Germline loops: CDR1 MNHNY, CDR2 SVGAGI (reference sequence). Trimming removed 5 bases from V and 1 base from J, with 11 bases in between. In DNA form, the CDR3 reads TGTGCCAGCAGTCCTCGGGGGAGGAACACTGAAGCTTTCTTT. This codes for CASSPRGRNTEAFF.

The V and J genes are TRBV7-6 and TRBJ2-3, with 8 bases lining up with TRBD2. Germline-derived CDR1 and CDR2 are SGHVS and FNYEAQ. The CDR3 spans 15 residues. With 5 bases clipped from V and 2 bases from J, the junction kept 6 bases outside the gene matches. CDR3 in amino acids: CASSTGGGPTDTQYF. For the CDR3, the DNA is TGTGCCAGCAGCACGGGCGGGGGGCCCACAGATACGCAGTATTTT.

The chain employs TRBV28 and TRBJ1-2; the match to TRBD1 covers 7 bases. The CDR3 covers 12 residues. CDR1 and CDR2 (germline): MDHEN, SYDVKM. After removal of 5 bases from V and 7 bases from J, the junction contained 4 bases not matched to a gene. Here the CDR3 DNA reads TGTGCCAGCAGTACCCACAGGGGTGGCTACACCTTC. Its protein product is CASSTHRGGYTF.

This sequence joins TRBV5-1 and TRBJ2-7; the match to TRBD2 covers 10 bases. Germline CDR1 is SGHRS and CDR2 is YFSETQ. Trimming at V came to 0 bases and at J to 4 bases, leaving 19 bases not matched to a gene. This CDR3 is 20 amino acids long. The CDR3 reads CASSLGPRSSGSSSMYEQYF. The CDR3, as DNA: TGCGCCAGCAGCTTGGGTCCCAGATCTAGCGGGAGTTCCAGTATGTACGAGCAGTACTTC.

The CDR3 protein is CASSFLGGGDEAFF. CDR3 DNA: TGTGCCAGCAGTTTCCTTGGGGGGGGCGATGAAGCTTTCTTT. The genes are TRBV2 and TRBJ1-1; TRBD1 is a possible D gene (6 bases). Trimming pared 5 bases from V and 7 bases from J, leaving 17 bases between. This CDR3 is built from 14 residues. Germline CDR1 SNHLY, CDR2 FYNNEI.

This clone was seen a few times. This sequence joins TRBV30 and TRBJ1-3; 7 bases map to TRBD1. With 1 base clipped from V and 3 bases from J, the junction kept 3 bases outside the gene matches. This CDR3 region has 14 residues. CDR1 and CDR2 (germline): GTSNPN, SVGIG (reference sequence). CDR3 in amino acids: CAWSGDRVGNTIYF. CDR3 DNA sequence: TGTGCCTGGAGTGGAGACAGGGTTGGAAACACCATATATTTT.

The CDR3 reads CASREGSGYTF. In nucleotides, the CDR3 is TGTGCCAGCAGAGAGGGAAGCGGCTACACCTTC. This sequence joins TRBV6-5 and TRBJ1-2, with D uncertain. The CDR3 is 11 amino acids. Germline V gene sequence: CDR1 MNHEY, CDR2 SVGAGI. Trimming left V 6 bases short and J 8 bases short, with 10 bases between.

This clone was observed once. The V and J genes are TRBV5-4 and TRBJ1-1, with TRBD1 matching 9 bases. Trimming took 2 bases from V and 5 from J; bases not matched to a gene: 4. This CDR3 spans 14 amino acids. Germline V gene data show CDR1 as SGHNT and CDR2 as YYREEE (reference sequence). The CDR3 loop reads CASSLRQGVTEAFF. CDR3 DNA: TGTGCCAGCAGCTTACGACAGGGGGTAACTGAAGCTTTCTTT.

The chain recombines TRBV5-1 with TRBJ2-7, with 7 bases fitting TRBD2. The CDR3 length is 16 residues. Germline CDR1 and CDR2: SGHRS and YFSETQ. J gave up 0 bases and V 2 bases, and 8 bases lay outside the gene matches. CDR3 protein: CASSFTGGLYSYEQYF. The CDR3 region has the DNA TGCGCCAGCAGCTTTACGGGAGGACTCTACTCCTACGAGCAGTACTTC.

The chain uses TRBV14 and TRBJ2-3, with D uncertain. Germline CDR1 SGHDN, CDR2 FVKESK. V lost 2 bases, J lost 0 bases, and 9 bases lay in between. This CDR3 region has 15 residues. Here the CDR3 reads CASSQQTPSTDTQYF. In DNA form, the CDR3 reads TGTGCCAGCAGCCAACAGACACCTAGCACAGATACGCAGTATTTT.

CDR3 DNA sequence: TGTGCCAGCAGTTCCCTCCTGAGCTCCTACGAGCAGTACTTC. As protein: CASSSLLSSYEQYF. The chain carries TRBV6-5 and TRBJ2-7; D gene uncertain. Germline values: CDR1 MNHEY, CDR2 SVGAGI. V shed 4 bases and J shed 0 bases, with 10 bases lying between them. The CDR3 covers 14 residues.

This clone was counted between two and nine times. CDR3 residues: CASYQAGGTGELFF. The DNA of the CDR3 is TGCGCCAGTTATCAAGCGGGAGGAACCGGGGAGCTGTTTTTT. The gene calls are TRBV10-2 and TRBJ2-2; 9 bases match TRBD2. Trimming took 9 bases from V and 5 from J; bases not matched to a gene: 7. Per the germline V gene, CDR1 is WSHSY and CDR2 is SAAADI. The CDR3 extends over 14 amino acids.

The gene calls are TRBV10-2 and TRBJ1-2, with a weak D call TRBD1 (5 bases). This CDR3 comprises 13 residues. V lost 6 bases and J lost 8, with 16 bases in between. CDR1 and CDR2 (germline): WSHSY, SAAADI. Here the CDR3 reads CASRRDDSTGYTF. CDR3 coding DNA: TGCGCCAGCAGGCGGGACGACTCGACGGGCTACACCTTC.

CDR3 residues: CASSGGQGRQPQHF. CDR3 DNA sequence: TGTGCCAGCAGTGGTGGACAGGGGCGTCAGCCCCAGCATTTT. V and J are TRBV2 and TRBJ1-5; 9 nucleotides align to TRBD1. Germline CDR1 is SNHLY and CDR2 is FYNNEI. The CDR3 contains 14 residues. V shed 4 bases, J shed 6 bases, and the junction held 4 bases outside the gene matches. Combining the CDR3 with reference TRBV2 and TRBJ1-5 gives the whole variable domain EPEVTQTPSHQVTQMGQEVILRCVPISNHLYFYWYRQILGQKVEFLVSFYNNEISEKSEIFDDQFSVERPDGSNFTLKIRSTKLEDSAMYFCASSGGQGRQPQHFGDGTRLSIL.

This chain's CDR3 is CASSVSGQNEQFF. CDR3 coding DNA: TGTGCCAGCAGCGTCTCGGGACAGAATGAGCAGTTCTTC. The rearrangement links TRBV9 to TRBJ2-1; 7 bases map to TRBD1. The J segment lost 7 bases and the V segment lost 2 bases, leaving 3 bases of the junction unmatched. CDR3 length equals 13 residues. Germline-derived CDR1 and CDR2 are SGDLS and YYNGEE. The full variable domain, in which reference TRBV9 and TRBJ2-1 provide the parts outside the CDR3, is DSGVTQTPKHLITATGQRVTLRCSPRSGDLSVYWYQQSLDQGLQFLIQYYNGEERAKGNILERFSAQQFPDLHSELNLSSLELGDSALYFCASSVSGQNEQFFGPGTRLTVL.

CDR3 region: CASSQINTQYF. The CDR3 nucleotides read TGTGCCAGCAGCCAGATAAATACGCAGTATTTT. This chain connects TRBV11-2 to TRBJ2-3; D call uncertain. This CDR3 comprises 11 residues. Between the trimmed V and J ends, which lost 5 bases and 7 bases, there was a span of 7 bases. Germline-derived CDR1 and CDR2 are SGHAT and FQNNGV. Complete variable domain (other parts from reference TRBV11-2 and TRBJ2-3): EAGVAQSPRYKIIEKRQSVAFWCNPISGHATLYWYQQILGQGPKLLIQFQNNGVVDDSQLPKDRFSAERLKGVDSTLKIQPAKLEDSAVYLCASSQINTQYFGPGTRLTVL.

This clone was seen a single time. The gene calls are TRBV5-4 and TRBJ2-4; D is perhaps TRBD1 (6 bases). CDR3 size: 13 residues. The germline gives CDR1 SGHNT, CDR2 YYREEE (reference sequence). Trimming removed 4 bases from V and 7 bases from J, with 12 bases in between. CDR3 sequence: CASSPEGDNIQYF. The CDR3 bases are TGTGCCAGCAGCCCCGAGGGGGACAACATTCAGTACTTC. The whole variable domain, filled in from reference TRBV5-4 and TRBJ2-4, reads ETGVTQSPTHLIKTRGQQVTLRCSSQSGHNTVSWYQQALGQGPQFIFQYYREEENGRGNFPPRFSGLQFPNYSSELNVNALELDDSALYLCASSPEGDNIQYFGAGTRLSVL.

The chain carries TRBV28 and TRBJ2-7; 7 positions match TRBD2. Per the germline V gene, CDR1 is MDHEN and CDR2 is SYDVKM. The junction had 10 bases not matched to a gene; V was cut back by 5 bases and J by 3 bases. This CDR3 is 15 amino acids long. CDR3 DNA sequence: TGTGCCAGCAGTCGCCCTACTAGCGCGGGCTACGAGCAGTACTTC. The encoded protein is CASSRPTSAGYEQYF.

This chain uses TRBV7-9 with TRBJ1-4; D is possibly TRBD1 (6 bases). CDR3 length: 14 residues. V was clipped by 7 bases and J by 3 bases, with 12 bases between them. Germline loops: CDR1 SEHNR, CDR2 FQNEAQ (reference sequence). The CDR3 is CASTPGDSNEKLFF. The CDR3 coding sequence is TGTGCCAGCACTCCAGGGGATTCTAATGAAAAACTGTTTTTT.